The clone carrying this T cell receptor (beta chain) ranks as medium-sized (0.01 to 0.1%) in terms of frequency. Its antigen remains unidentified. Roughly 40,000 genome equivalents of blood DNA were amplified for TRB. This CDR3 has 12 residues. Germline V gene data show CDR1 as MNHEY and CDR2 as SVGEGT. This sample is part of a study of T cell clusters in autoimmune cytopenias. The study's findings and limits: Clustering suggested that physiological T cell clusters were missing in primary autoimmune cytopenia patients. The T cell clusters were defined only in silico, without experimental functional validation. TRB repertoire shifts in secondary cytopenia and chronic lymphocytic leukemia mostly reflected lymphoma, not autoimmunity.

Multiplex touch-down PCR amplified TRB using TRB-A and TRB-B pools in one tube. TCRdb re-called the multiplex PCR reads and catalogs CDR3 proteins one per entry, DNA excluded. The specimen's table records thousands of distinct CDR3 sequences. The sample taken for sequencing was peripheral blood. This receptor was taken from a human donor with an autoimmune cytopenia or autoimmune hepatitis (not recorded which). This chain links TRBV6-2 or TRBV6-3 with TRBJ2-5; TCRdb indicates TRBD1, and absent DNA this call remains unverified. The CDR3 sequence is CASNRLKETQYF.